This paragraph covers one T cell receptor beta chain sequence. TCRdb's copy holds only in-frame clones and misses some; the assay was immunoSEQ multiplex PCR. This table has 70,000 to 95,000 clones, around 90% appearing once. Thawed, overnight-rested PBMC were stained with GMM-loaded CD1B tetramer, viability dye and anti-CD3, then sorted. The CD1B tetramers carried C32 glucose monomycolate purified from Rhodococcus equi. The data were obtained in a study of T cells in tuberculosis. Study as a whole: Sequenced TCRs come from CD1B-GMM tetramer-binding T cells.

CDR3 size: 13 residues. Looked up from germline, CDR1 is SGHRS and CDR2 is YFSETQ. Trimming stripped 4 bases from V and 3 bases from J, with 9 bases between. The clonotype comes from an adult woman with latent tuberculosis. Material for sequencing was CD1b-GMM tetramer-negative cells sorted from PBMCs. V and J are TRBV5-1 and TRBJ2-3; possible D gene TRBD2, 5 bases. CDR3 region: CASSVGVTDTQYF. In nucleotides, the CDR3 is TGCGCCAGCAGCGTCGGGGTAACAGATACGCAGTATTTT.